This record concerns one T cell receptor (beta chain) sequence. The data derive from a study of human T cells and chemical hapten exposure. Described time point: patch test 2, 6 weeks after DPC sensitization. Indicated treatment: therapeutic diphenylcyclopropenone sensitization with weekly scalp DPC. For the library, individual cDNA molecules each received unique molecular identifiers. Source study methods: Samples contained a median of about 96,000 TCRs, with a range of about 20,000 to 750,000. TCRdb called the RACE reads again in MiXCR, with one record for every CDR3 protein. TCRdb, not the authors, supplied the V and J calls. The table lists 85,000 to 100,000 distinct CDR3 sequences, 11% of them singletons. J lost 4 bases, V lost 5 bases, and 12 bases had no gene match. Germline V gene sequence: CDR1 SGHVS, CDR2 FQNEAQ. The CDR3 extends over 18 amino acids.

This TCR was recovered from a man aged 35 to 55 with alopecia areata. Some clones in this sample may be carry-over from other donors' samples. The J gene is TRBJ2-5, the V gene TRBV7-8; the match to TRBD2 covers 14 bases. The sequencing here drew on whole blood, taken in connection with sensitization to the hapten diphenylcyclopropenone (DPC). For the CDR3, the DNA is TGTGCCAGCAGCCCCGCGGCCCTGGGGACTAGCGGGAGAGAGACCCAGTACTTC. It codes for CASSPAALGTSGRETQYF.